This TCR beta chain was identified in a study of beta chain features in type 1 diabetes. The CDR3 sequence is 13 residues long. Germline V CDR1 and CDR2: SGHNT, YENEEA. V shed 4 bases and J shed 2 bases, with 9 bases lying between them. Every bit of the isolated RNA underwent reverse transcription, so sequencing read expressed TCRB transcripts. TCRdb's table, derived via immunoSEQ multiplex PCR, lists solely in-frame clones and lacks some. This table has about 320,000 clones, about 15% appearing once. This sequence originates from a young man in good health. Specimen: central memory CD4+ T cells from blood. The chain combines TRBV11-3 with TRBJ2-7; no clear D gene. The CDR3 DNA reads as TGTGCCAGCAGCTCGCCCAGGACCTACGAGCAGTACGTC. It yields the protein CASSSPRTYEQYV.